A selection of T cell receptor beta chains follows, all from one sample in a study of T cell responses to AZD1222 COVID-19 vaccine. Repertoires were generated with immunoSEQ multiplex PCR, while TCRdb's copy carries only in-frame clones and drops some. The profile shows 95,000 to 150,000 clones, roughly 90% of them singletons. The specimen was peripheral blood, collected on day 0 of AZD1222 vaccination. These receptors were obtained from an adult in good health. CDR3s include the opening cysteine and the closing phenylalanine or tryptophan. The D gene is left open where the match is weak. Only some rows state a clone size, as once, few, many or a class for expanded clones.

j_call v_call d_call clone_size cdr3_nt cdr3_aa
TRBJ1-5 TRBV19 . . TGTGCCAGTAGTGGTACATGGAATCAGCCCCAGCATTTT CASSGTWNQPQHF
TRBJ1-5 TRBV6-5 . . TGTGCCAGCAGCCCCATTTTTTCATACGAACAGCCCCAGCATTTT CASSPIFSYEQPQHF
TRBJ2-1 TRBV19 . . TGTGCCAGTTCAGAGGGCAATGAGCAGTTCTTC CASSEGNEQFF
TRBJ2-2 TRBV7-3 . . TGTGCCAGCAGCTTAACGCCATCGAACACCGGGGAGCTGTTTTTT CASSLTPSNTGELFF
TRBJ2-7 TRBV6-5 . once TGTGCCAGCAGTTACTCGATAGAACAGATCGGCGACGAGCAGTACTTC CASSYSIEQIGDEQYF
TRBJ2-7 TRBV1 . once TGCACCAGCAGCCAAGCCTCGTACGAGCAGTACTTC CTSSQASYEQYF
TRBJ1-5 TRBV7-3 . . TGTGCCAGCAGCTTAGGGAGGAATCAGCCCCAGCATTTT CASSLGRNQPQHF
TRBJ1-6 TRBV11-2 . . TGTGCCAGCAGCTTACGACGGAGTAATTCACCCCTCCACTTT CASSLRRSNSPLHF
TRBJ2-6 TRBV5-1 TRBD2 . TGCGCCAGCAGCTTCAGCGGGAGGGGACCCTCTGGGGCCAACGTCCTGACTTTC CASSFSGRGPSGANVLTF
TRBJ1-4 TRBV6-6 . once TGTGCCAGCAAGTCAGGGGCGATAACTGTTGAAAAACTGTTTTTT CASKSGAITVEKLFF
TRBJ1-6 TRBV4-3 . few TGCGCCAGCAGCCAAGGCGCGGGTCCTATTTCACCCCTCCACTTT CASSQGAGPISPLHF
TRBJ2-7 TRBV7-3 . . TGTGCCAGCAGCTTAAGTTCGGACTCCTACGAGCAGTACTTC CASSLSSDSYEQYF
TRBJ1-6 TRBV11-2 . few TGTGCCAGCAGCCTTAGCGGGGGCTCCCTCCACTTT CASSLSGGSLHF
TRBJ1-1 TRBV9 . . TGTGCCAGCAGCCCCTATGCGGGGGGGGGAGCTGAAGCTTTCTTT CASSPYAGGGAEAFF
TRBJ2-3 TRBV14 TRBD2 . TGTGCCAGCAGCCAAATTAGCGGGAGGGCCGCAGATACGCAGTATTTT CASSQISGRAADTQYF
TRBJ2-7 TRBV7-3 . . TGTGCCAGCAGCCTTCGGCCGTCTTCCTACGAGCAGTACTTC CASSLRPSSYEQYF
TRBJ1-5 TRBV5-1 . . TGCGCCAGCAGTCCCACAGGGAATAGCAATCAGCCCCAGCATTTT CASSPTGNSNQPQHF
TRBJ2-3 TRBV5-1 . . TGCGCCAGCAGTGATACGGGAGTAAGCTCAGATACGCAGTATTTT CASSDTGVSSDTQYF
TRBJ2-7 TRBV6-5 . . TGTGCCAGCAGTACCGGCAACGAGCAGTACTTC CASSTGNEQYF
TRBJ1-5 TRBV19 . . TGTGCCAGTAGTACCTCACAGGGACCTCAGCCCCAGCATTTT CASSTSQGPQPQHF
TRBJ1-2 TRBV30 . . TGTGCCTGGAGTGCCGGCTCAGTTCGGGGCTTCTATGGCTACACCTTC CAWSAGSVRGFYGYTF
TRBJ2-7 TRBV15 . . TGTGCCACCAGCAGAGTGGGGGTGGGTTCTGACTACGAGCAGTACTTC CATSRVGVGSDYEQYF
TRBJ2-5 TRBV28 . . TGTGCCAGCAGTTTAAAGGGACAGACCCAGTACTTC CASSLKGQTQYF
TRBJ2-1 TRBV3-1/TRBV3-2 . . TGTGCCAGCAGCTCGCCTCGGGGGGCCCGCCAGTTCTTC CASSSPRGARQFF
TRBJ2-5 TRBV5-1 . once TGCGCCAGCAGCCGTGATCTGGCGGGGGCGCAAGAGACCCAGTACTTC CASSRDLAGAQETQYF
TRBJ2-6 TRBV4-2 TRBD1 . TGTGCCAGCAGCCCAGACACCGGGACAGCCAACTCTGGGGCCAACGTCCTGACTTTC CASSPDTGTANSGANVLTF
TRBJ2-1 TRBV28 . . TGTGCCAGCAAAACACCCGGGAACAACAATGAGCAGTTCTTC CASKTPGNNNEQFF
TRBJ2-1 TRBV10-3 TRBD2 . TGTGCCATCAGGCCGTTTAGCGGGGGCAACAATGAGCAGTTCTTC CAIRPFSGGNNEQFF